This TCR beta chain was sequenced during a study of cytomegalovirus exposure and HLA in healthy donors. Points from the study as a whole: Specific recognition of CMV antigens was confirmed in vitro for a few chains (all CMV-associated).

As concerns this clone: Antigen specificity is unknown.

Separate from the approximately 700-subject first cohort was the 120-subject validation cohort, to which the donors belonged. Libraries were prepared by immunoSEQ multiplex PCR; TCRdb keeps only in-frame clonotypes and omits some of them. The sample lists about 360,000 clones; 80% to 90% were seen once. The sequence was obtained from a young woman in good health and CMV-seronegative. The sequenced sample was PBMCs.

Written as DNA, the CDR3 is TGTGCCTGGGGTGGCCGTAGCGGGAATAGAGGTGAGCAGTTCTTC. Its protein is CAWGGRSGNRGEQFF. This rearrangement joins TRBV30 to TRBJ2-1; 8 nucleotides match TRBD2. Losses at the gene ends were 5 bases for V and 9 bases for J; bases not matched to a gene: 15. This CDR3 is 15 amino acids long. The V gene's germline CDR1 is GTSNPN and CDR2 SVGIG (reference sequence).